This passage covers 17 T cell receptor beta chains from one sample sequenced in a study of a mutant IDH1 vaccine in newly diagnosed glioma. These TCRs' antigens remain unknown. Assay: immunoSEQ multiplex PCR; the TCRdb copy retains only in-frame clones and omits some. The sample carries about 34,000 clones, just under 90% recorded once. Documented time point: week 47, end of study. Topical imiquimod was applied with each vaccine dose, which held 300 ug of mutant IDH1 20-mer peptide. The input for sequencing was PBMCs, taken from a glioma patient whose treatment included an IDH1 peptide vaccine. The receptors derive from a woman between 25 and 40 years old with glioma.

The V and J genes are TRBV19 and TRBJ1-4; 7 nucleotides agree with TRBD1. Unmatched junction bases numbered 6, after V lost 5 bases and J lost 6 bases. The V gene's germline CDR1 is LNHDA and CDR2 SQIVND (reference sequence). CDR3 length: 14 amino acids. The CDR3 loop reads CASSPQGGYEKLFF. CDR3 bases: TGTGCCAGTAGTCCCCAGGGGGGGTATGAAAAACTGTTTTTT. Drawing the rest from reference TRBV19 and TRBJ1-4, the complete variable domain is DGGITQSPKYLFRKEGQNVTLSCEQNLNHDAMYWYRQDPGQGLRLIYYSQIVNDFQKGDIAEGYSVSREKKESFPLTVTSAQKNPTAFYLCASSPQGGYEKLFFGSGTQLSVL.

V gene TRBV10-3 combines with J gene TRBJ1-5, with D tentatively TRBD1 (6 bases). Trimming stripped 6 bases from V and 3 bases from J, with 15 bases between. In germline, CDR1 is ENHRY, CDR2 SYGVKD. The CDR3 covers 15 residues. Here the CDR3 reads CAIREGRGTNQPQHF. The CDR3 DNA reads TGTGCCATCAGGGAGGGCAGGGGAACCAATCAGCCCCAGCATTTT.

The rearrangement joins TRBV10-3 to TRBJ1-1, with D maybe TRBD1 (6 bases). Between the trimmed V and J ends, which lost 2 bases and 5 bases, there was a span of 18 bases. This CDR3 contains 16 residues. Germline assignment: CDR1 ENHRY and CDR2 SYGVKD. The CDR3 coding sequence is TGTGCCATCAGTGAGAGGGGGGTGGGACTCAGAACTGAAGCTTTCTTT. Protein product: CAISERGVGLRTEAFF.

The genes are TRBV7-8 and TRBJ2-5; 10 bases match TRBD2. V trimming: 1 base; J trimming: 4 bases; junction bases outside the gene matches: 9. CDR1 and CDR2 (germline): SGHVS, FQNEAQ. CDR3 length: 17 residues. The CDR3 DNA sequence: TGTGCCAGCAGCTTAGGGACAGCGGGGGGGCTAGGAGAGACCCAGTACTTC. Translation gives CASSLGTAGGLGETQYF.

This clone has only a few counts. This chain connects TRBV25-1 to TRBJ2-5; D is unclear. CDR3 size: 15 residues. Germline V CDR1 and CDR2: MGHDK, SYGVNS. V dropped 2 bases and J dropped 2 bases, with 12 bases sitting between them. As DNA, the CDR3 is TGTGCCAGCAGTGAAAGGCAGACCACACAAGAGACCCAGTACTTC. Translation: CASSERQTTQETQYF.

This CDR3 reads CASSYKGQGHTGELFF. The CDR3 DNA is TGTGCCAGCAGTTACAAGGGACAGGGGCACACCGGGGAGCTGTTTTTT. The gene calls are TRBV6-6 and TRBJ2-2; 10 positions agree with TRBD1. The J segment lost 3 bases and the V segment lost 2 bases, leaving 3 bases of the junction unmatched. The CDR3 runs 16 residues. Germline loops: CDR1 MNHNY, CDR2 SVGAGI (reference sequence).

The V and J genes are TRBV20-1 and TRBJ1-4; D not certain. This CDR3 has 11 amino acids. Germline V gene data show CDR1 as DFQATT and CDR2 as SNEGSKA (reference sequence). The V gene lost 3 bases and the J gene lost 15 bases, with 14 bases spanning the gap. Written as DNA, the CDR3 is TGCAGTGCTAGCAACCAGTGGAGAATGTTTTTT. It codes for CSASNQWRMFF.

The genes are TRBV19 and TRBJ1-5, with D unclear. This CDR3 comprises 17 residues. Germline lookup yields CDR1 LNHDA and CDR2 SQIVND (reference sequence). V was shortened by 6 bases and J by 4 bases, with 22 bases between the two germline ends. The CDR3 loop is CASRWAAAARINQPQHF. CDR3 coding DNA: TGTGCCAGTAGATGGGCAGCCGCGGCCCGTATAAATCAGCCCCAGCATTTT.

The chain is built from TRBV7-2 and TRBJ1-3, with D hard to call. The CDR3 runs to 13 residues. Germline V gene data show CDR1 as SGHTA and CDR2 as FQGNSA. V lost 2 bases to trimming and J lost 5 bases, with 7 bases between them. The CDR3 nucleotides read TGTGCCAGCAGCTTACGGGTCCGAAACACCATATATTTT. Translating gives CASSLRVRNTIYF.

The chain carries TRBV5-1 and TRBJ1-5; D might be TRBD1 (5 bases). Germline CDR1 is SGHRS and CDR2 is YFSETQ. Trimming took off 4 bases at V and 6 bases at J, with 17 bases between the two ends. The CDR3 is 15 residues long. CDR3 nucleotide sequence: TGCGCCAGCAGCCCTGGGGATGGGGGTATTCAGCCCCAGCATTTT. Protein sequence: CASSPGDGGIQPQHF.

The J gene is TRBJ2-5, the V gene TRBV9, with D possibly being TRBD1 (6 bases). The J call could be wrong; TRBJ2-7 is a better fit for the DNA end. The CDR3 spans 13 residues. The germline CDR1 and CDR2 sequences are SGDLS and YYNGEE. The CDR3 DNA is TGTGCCAGCAGCCCAGGGGTAGAGTACGAGCAGTACTTC. Protein: CASSPGVEYEQYF.

The rearrangement joins TRBV19 to TRBJ2-5; a possible D gene is TRBD2 (5 bases). The CDR3 loop spans 14 amino acids. V lost 3 bases and J lost 5, with 13 bases in between. Germline V CDR1 and CDR2: LNHDA, SQIVND (reference sequence). The CDR3 sequence: CASSIRAGWETQYF. CDR3 nucleotides: TGTGCCAGTAGTATCCGGGCGGGCTGGGAGACCCAGTACTTC.

The rearrangement links TRBV2 to TRBJ2-4, with 13 positions matching TRBD2. Germline loops: CDR1 SNHLY, CDR2 FYNNEI. The length of the CDR3 is 14 residues. Trimming cost V 8 bases and J 3 bases; bases outside gene matches: 1. CDR3 nucleotides: TGTGCCAGCGGGACTAGCGGGGTCAAAAACATTCAGTACTTC. It translates to CASGTSGVKNIQYF.

V is TRBV14 and J is TRBJ1-2, with D perhaps matching TRBD1 (5 bases). The germline CDR1 and CDR2 sequences are SGHDN and FVKESK. The CDR3 runs 14 residues. V shed 0 bases and J shed 7 bases, with 12 bases lying between them. DNA for the CDR3: TGTGCCAGCAGCCAAGATTCGTCAGGGTCTGGCTACACCTTC. This codes for CASSQDSSGSGYTF.

The rearrangement links TRBV7-8 to TRBJ2-2; TRBD2 matches at 7 bases. V was pared by 6 bases and J by 8 bases, with 18 bases of the junction left unmatched. In germline, CDR1 is SGHVS, CDR2 FQNEAQ. This CDR3 comprises 17 residues. As DNA, the CDR3 is TGTGCCAGCAGATCCGGGACCCCCAAGATAGCGGGTGGGGAGCTGTTTTTT. Its translation: CASRSGTPKIAGGELFF.

This rearrangement joins TRBV15 to TRBJ2-7, with D maybe TRBD1 (6 bases). Trimming removed 1 base from V and 2 bases from J, with 12 bases in between. The CDR3 consists of 15 residues. The germline V gene has CDR1 LNHNV and CDR2 YYDKDF (reference sequence). The CDR3 reads CATSRGTGNTYEQYF. The CDR3, as DNA: TGTGCCACCAGCAGAGGAACAGGGAACACCTACGAGCAGTACTTC.

The chain couples TRBV19 to TRBJ1-2; TRBD1 aligns across 9 bases. V lost 7 bases, J lost 4 bases, and 16 bases stayed unmatched. The CDR3 totals 17 residues. Germline CDR1 reads LNHDA; CDR2 reads SQIVND (reference sequence). The DNA of the CDR3 is TGTGCCAGTAAAACCCAATCCGGGACAGGGTTTTCCTATGGCTACACCTTC. Its protein is CASKTQSGTGFSYGYTF.